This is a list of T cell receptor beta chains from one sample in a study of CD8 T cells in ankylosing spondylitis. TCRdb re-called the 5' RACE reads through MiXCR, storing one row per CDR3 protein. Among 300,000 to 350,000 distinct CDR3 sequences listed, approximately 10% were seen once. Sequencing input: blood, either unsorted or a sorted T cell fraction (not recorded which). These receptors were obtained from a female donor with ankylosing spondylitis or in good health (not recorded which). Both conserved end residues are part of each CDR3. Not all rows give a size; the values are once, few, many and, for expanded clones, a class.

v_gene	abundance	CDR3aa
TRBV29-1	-	CSAADRGGGKPQHF
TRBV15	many	CATSRDLNTEAFF
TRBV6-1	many	CASSERLAGGPLAYNEQFF
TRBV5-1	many	CASSLNGGQNTGELFF
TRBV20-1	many	CSARGQGEKLFF
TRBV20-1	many	CSASLWGRDNYGYTF
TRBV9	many	CASSVGGGATNEKLFF
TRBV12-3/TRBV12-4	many	CASSLRGPGNTIYF
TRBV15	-	CATSRDRGTNEKLFF
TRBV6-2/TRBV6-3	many	CASSWDVGYSYEQYF
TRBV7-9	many	CASSLAETANEKLFF
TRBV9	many	CASSVVGHPETQYF
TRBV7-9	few	CASSNYRDAHEQYF
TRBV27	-	CASRRGSYNSPLHF
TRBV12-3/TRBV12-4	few	CASSLARGGDNSPLHF
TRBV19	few	CASSMGAGEQYF
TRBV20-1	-	CSASSQGIEAFF
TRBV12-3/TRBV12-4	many	CASSRTDFSYGYTF
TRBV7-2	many	CASSSTPLSSYNEQFF
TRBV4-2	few	CASSQEPGGGLYEQYF
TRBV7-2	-	CASKRQGANTEAFF
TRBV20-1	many	CSAIRGDYNSPLHF
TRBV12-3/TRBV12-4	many	CASSPTPVGNQPQHF
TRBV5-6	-	CASSWGGGNNEQFF
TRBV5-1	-	CASSSIPPGVNTEAFF
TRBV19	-	CASSTQGWTEAFF
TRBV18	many	CASSRGQEEYNEQFF